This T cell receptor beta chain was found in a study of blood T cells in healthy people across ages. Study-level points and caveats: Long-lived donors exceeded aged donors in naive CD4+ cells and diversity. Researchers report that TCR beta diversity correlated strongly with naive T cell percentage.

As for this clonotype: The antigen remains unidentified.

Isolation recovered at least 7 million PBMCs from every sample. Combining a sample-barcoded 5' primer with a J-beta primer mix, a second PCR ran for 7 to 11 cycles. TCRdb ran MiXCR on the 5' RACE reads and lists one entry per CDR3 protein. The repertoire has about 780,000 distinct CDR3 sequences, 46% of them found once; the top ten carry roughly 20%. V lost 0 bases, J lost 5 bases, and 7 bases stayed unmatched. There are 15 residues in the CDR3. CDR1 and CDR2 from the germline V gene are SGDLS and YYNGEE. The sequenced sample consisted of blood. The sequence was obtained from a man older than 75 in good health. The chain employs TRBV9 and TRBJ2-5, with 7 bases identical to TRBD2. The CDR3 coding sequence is TGTGCCAGCAGCGTAGCGGCGGGAGAATACGAGACCCAGTACTTC. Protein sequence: CASSVAAGEYETQYF. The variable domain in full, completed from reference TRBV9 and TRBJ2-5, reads DSGVTQTPKHLITATGQRVTLRCSPRSGDLSVYWYQQSLDQGLQFLIQYYNGEERAKGNILERFSAQQFPDLHSELNLSSLELGDSALYFCASSVAAGEYETQYFGPGTRLLVL.